Sequencing of this T cell receptor beta chain was carried out in a study of T cells after yellow fever vaccination. General study findings and limits: The study re-detected most primary-vaccination clones after the booster (96% CD4, almost 90% CD8). From the bulk population, abundant clonotypes could contaminate and appear within FACS-sorted repertoires. The secondary response was weaker but peaked faster, day 5 versus 15.

This clonotype was observed at least ten times. Antigen specificity is unknown. Template switching by 5'RACE produced TCR cDNA, adding a universal primer site and UMIs. TCRdb independently ran MiXCR on the 5' RACE reads; one entry per CDR3 protein. This repertoire shows about 110,000 distinct CDR3 sequences, 8.4% found once; its top ten account for 25%. Germline CDR1 is MGHRA and CDR2 is YSYEKL. The CDR3 totals 14 residues. With 6 bases removed from V and 6 bases from J, the gap between germline ends came to 15 bases. The sequence was collected from a man between 25 and 39 years old who received the YFV17D yellow fever vaccine. The V gene is TRBV4-1, the J gene TRBJ2-1; D may match TRBD1 or TRBD2 (6 bases each). This specimen was CD8+ T cells sorted from PBMCs, taken 45 days after the yellow fever booster vaccination. The CDR3 is CASSWGRGANEQFF. The CDR3, as DNA: TGCGCCAGCAGTTGGGGGCGGGGAGCCAATGAGCAGTTCTTC.